This TCR beta chain is drawn from a study of shared clonotypes between healthy human individuals. At the level of the study: Plates per donor: three CD4 naive, three CD4 memory, two CD8 naive, one CD8 memory.

Germline V gene data show CDR1 as SGHAT and CDR2 as FQNNGV. The V gene lost 5 bases and the J gene lost 4 bases, with 10 bases spanning the gap. This CDR3 has 13 amino acids. The protocol was immunoSEQ multiplex PCR, while the TCRdb copy is restricted to in-frame clones and leaves out a portion. Of approximately 350,000 clones detected, roughly 96% appear once; the ten largest clones hold about 0.32%. Sequenced material: memory CD8+ T cells sorted from blood. Subset described: CD45RO+ cells pooled with CCR7-negative TemRA cells. This sequence was found in a man aged 30 to 39 in good health. The rearrangement uses TRBV11-2 and TRBJ2-3; possible D gene TRBD2, 5 bases. Written as DNA, the CDR3 is TGTGCCAGCAGCGGGAGTACTGCAGATACGCAGTATTTT. Its translation: CASSGSTADTQYF.